What follows are 31 T cell receptor beta chains derived from one specimen sequenced in a study of Ad26.COV2.S vaccination and SARS-CoV-2 variants. Libraries were prepared by immunoSEQ multiplex PCR; TCRdb keeps only in-frame clonotypes and omits some of them. The sample shows some 350,000 clones, 70% to 90% of them seen only once. Treatment given: around 19 received Ad26.COV2.S at low or high dose, single or two shots; five or six received placebo; per-sample allocation not given. Sampling occurred on day 63 after the first vaccine or placebo injection. The sample here was peripheral blood, taken in a trial of Ad26.COV2.S vaccine versus placebo. The source is a person between 18 and 65 years old who received the Ad26.COV2.S COVID-19 vaccine or a placebo.

The chain is built from TRBV5-1 and TRBJ2-3; 8 positions agree with TRBD2. V shed 0 bases, J shed 2 bases, and the junction held 2 bases outside the gene matches. Germline-derived CDR1 and CDR2 are SGHRS and YFSETQ. The CDR3 is 15 residues long. This CDR3 reads CASSLVSGDTDTQYF. CDR3 sequence (DNA): TGCGCCAGCAGCTTGGTTAGCGGGGACACAGATACGCAGTATTTT. Variable domain in full (rest from reference TRBV5-1 and TRBJ2-3): KAGVTQTPRYLIKTRGQQVTLSCSPISGHRSVSWYQQTPGQGLQFLFEYFSETQRNKGNFPGRFSGRQFSNSRSEMNVSTLELGDSALYLCASSLVSGDTDTQYFGPGTRLTVL.

V gene TRBV7-2 combines with J gene TRBJ2-5; D is undetermined. The CDR3 contains 14 residues. Deletions cut 5 bases from V and 2 bases from J, with 12 bases between. From germline, CDR1 is SGHTA and CDR2 FQGNSA. CDR3 nucleotide sequence: TGTGCCAGCAGCCCGCCCGGAATTCAAGAGACCCAGTACTTC. It specifies CASSPPGIQETQYF.

The gene calls are TRBV4-3 and TRBJ1-1; D is undetermined. This CDR3 has 16 residues. The germline V and J ends were trimmed by 0 bases and 0 bases, with 11 bases remaining between them. Germline CDR1 is LGHNA and CDR2 is YSLEER. CDR3 nucleotide sequence: TGCGCCAGCAGCCAAGACCGGGGTTTGGTGAACACTGAAGCTTTCTTT. It encodes CASSQDRGLVNTEAFF.

At least ten counts were recorded for this clone. The chain combines TRBV6-4 with TRBJ2-3, with D unclear. V gave up 4 bases and J gave up 5 bases, with 10 bases separating them. The CDR3 totals 13 residues. Looked up from germline, CDR1 is MRHNA and CDR2 is SNTAGT. The CDR3 nucleotides read TGTGCCAGCAGTGCCACGGCCCGAGATACGCAGTATTTT. This translates into CASSATARDTQYF.

V gene TRBV29-1 combines with J gene TRBJ2-3; D unclear. Looked up from germline, CDR1 is SQVTM and CDR2 is ANQGSEA. The CDR3 is 10 residues long. With 6 bases removed from V and 9 bases from J, the gap between germline ends came to 10 bases. CDR3 sequence (DNA): TGCAGCGTCGCCTACGAAACGCAGTATTTT. Its protein product is CSVAYETQYF.

V and J are TRBV13 and TRBJ2-5; no definite D call. The V gene's germline CDR1 is PRHDT and CDR2 FYEKMQ (reference sequence). The V end lost 1 base, the J end lost 1 base, and 7 bases lay between the germline ends. The length of the CDR3 is 14 residues. The CDR3 DNA reads as TGTGCCAGCAGCTTAGTAGAGATCCAAGAGACCCAGTACTTC. Residues: CASSLVEIQETQYF.

This chain uses TRBV20-1 with TRBJ1-2, with TRBD1 as a possible D gene (5 bases). The germline V gene encodes CDR1 DFQATT and CDR2 SNEGSKA (reference sequence). The CDR3 sequence is 13 residues long. The ends were cut back, 3 bases at V and 4 bases at J, with 12 bases in the middle. The CDR3 DNA reads TGCAGTGCTAGTCCAGGGACCGGCTATGGCTACACCTTC. It yields the protein CSASPGTGYGYTF.

The gene calls are TRBV30 and TRBJ1-6, with D tentatively TRBD1 (5 bases). The CDR3 is made up of 14 amino acids. Germline V lookup: CDR1 GTSNPN, CDR2 SVGIG (reference sequence). Trimming removed 4 bases from V and 9 bases from J, with 16 bases in between. The CDR3 here is CAWNRGEWTSPLHF. In nucleotides, the CDR3 is TGTGCCTGGAACCGAGGGGAATGGACTTCACCCCTCCACTTT.

J is TRBJ1-3 and V is TRBV18; TRBD1 matches 11 bases. Germline assignment: CDR1 KGHSH and CDR2 LQKENI. Unmatched junction bases numbered 3, after V lost 5 bases and J lost 0 bases. The CDR3 runs 16 residues. CDR3 sequence reads: CASSGQGARSGNTIYF. As DNA, the CDR3 is TGTGCCAGCTCAGGACAGGGGGCACGCTCTGGAAACACCATATATTTT. Using reference TRBV18 and TRBJ1-3 for the parts outside the CDR3, the full variable domain is NAGVMQNPRHLVRRRGQEARLRCSPMKGHSHVYWYRQLPEEGLKFMVYLQKENIIDESGMPKERFSAEFPKEGPSILRIQQVVRGDSAAYFCASSGQGARSGNTIYFGEGSWLTVV.

The rearrangement joins TRBV11-2 to TRBJ1-2; TRBD1 agrees at 9 bases. CDR1 is SGHAT and CDR2 is FQNNGV in the germline V gene. After removal of 1 base from V and 3 bases from J, the junction contained 6 bases not matched to a gene. The CDR3 covers 16 residues. CDR3 residues: CASSLGQTGGDYGYTF. CDR3 bases: TGTGCCAGCAGCTTAGGGCAGACAGGGGGAGACTATGGCTACACCTTC.

The chain joins TRBV28 to TRBJ2-2; 15 bases are shared with TRBD2. CDR1 and CDR2 (germline): MDHEN, SYDVKM. The J segment lost 7 bases and the V segment lost 5 bases, leaving 5 bases of the junction unmatched. The CDR3 has 16 amino acids. The chain's CDR3 is CASSRTSGRGYGELFF. CDR3 in DNA: TGTGCCAGCAGTCGGACTAGCGGGAGGGGTTACGGGGAGCTGTTTTTT.

The count of this clone is one. The CDR3 is CAISEGELNTEAFF. As DNA, the CDR3 is TGTGCCATCAGTGAAGGGGAGCTGAACACTGAAGCTTTCTTT. The V gene is TRBV10-3, the J gene TRBJ1-1, with D maybe TRBD1 (5 bases). The V gene lost 3 bases and the J gene lost 0 bases, with 8 bases spanning the gap. The CDR3 covers 14 residues. Germline CDR1 ENHRY, CDR2 SYGVKD.

The chain carries TRBV28 and TRBJ2-7, with D hard to call. Germline values: CDR1 MDHEN, CDR2 SYDVKM. Between the trimmed V and J ends, which lost 4 bases and 3 bases, there was a span of 13 bases. This CDR3 spans 14 amino acids. CDR3 protein: CASSSPSQIYEQYF. DNA for the CDR3: TGTGCCAGCAGTTCACCCAGCCAAATCTACGAGCAGTACTTC.

The rearrangement links TRBV9 to TRBJ1-5; the D is unclear. Trimming stripped 0 bases from V and 4 bases from J, with 8 bases between. Germline lookup yields CDR1 SGDLS and CDR2 YYNGEE. The CDR3 is 14 amino acids. This CDR3 reads CASSVAGANQPQHF. CDR3 DNA: TGTGCCAGCAGCGTAGCCGGTGCGAATCAGCCCCAGCATTTT.

Only one count was recorded for this clone. The V call is TRBV6-6, the J call TRBJ2-3; D uncertain. There are 12 residues in the CDR3. Trimming removed 0 bases at V and 5 bases at J, with 3 bases between. CDR1 is MNHNY and CDR2 is SVGAGI in the germline V gene (reference sequence). The CDR3 loop is CASSYSEDTQYF. The CDR3 nucleotides read TGTGCCAGCAGTTACTCTGAAGATACGCAGTATTTT.

The gene calls are TRBV19 and TRBJ1-5, with a tentative D call TRBD1 (5 bases). The CDR3 is 13 amino acids. Trimming removed 7 bases from V and 7 bases from J, with 14 bases in between. Germline lookup yields CDR1 LNHDA and CDR2 SQIVND (reference sequence). This CDR3 reads CASTGDQRQPQHF. Here the CDR3 DNA reads TGTGCCAGTACGGGGGACCAGCGGCAGCCCCAGCATTTT.

V is TRBV3-1 (or the pseudogene TRBV3-2) and J is TRBJ1-4; D gene ambiguous. The CDR3 has 14 amino acids. Germline V lookup: CDR1 LGHDT, CDR2 YNNKEL (reference sequence). Trimming removed 2 bases from V and 0 bases from J, with 4 bases in between. CDR3 amino acids: CASSQYATNEKLFF. CDR3 nucleotide sequence: TGTGCCAGCAGCCAATATGCAACTAATGAAAAACTGTTTTTT.

This sequence joins TRBV7-9 and TRBJ1-2; D is undetermined. Between the trimmed V and J ends, which lost 6 bases and 2 bases, there was a span of 10 bases. Looked up from germline, CDR1 is SEHNR and CDR2 is FQNEAQ (reference sequence). CDR3 length: 13 residues. The CDR3 here is CASSTGVNYGYTF. The CDR3 DNA is TGTGCCAGCAGTACCGGGGTGAACTATGGCTACACCTTC.

The chain combines TRBV27 with TRBJ1-2, with no clear D. V lost 0 bases and J lost 0, with 8 bases in between. Germline values: CDR1 MNHEY, CDR2 SMNVEV (reference sequence). The CDR3 sequence is 15 residues long. The CDR3: CASSLSPTPNYGYTF. The DNA of the CDR3 is TGTGCCAGCAGTTTATCCCCCACACCTAACTATGGCTACACCTTC.

The chain employs TRBV5-4 and TRBJ2-4, with 7 bases that match TRBD1. The germline gives CDR1 SGHNT, CDR2 YYREEE (reference sequence). The CDR3 spans 16 residues. V trimming: 4 bases; J trimming: 0 bases; junction bases outside the gene matches: 7. Here the CDR3 reads CASSAGTDLAKNIQYF. The CDR3 nucleotides read TGTGCCAGCAGCGCCGGGACAGACCTAGCCAAAAACATTCAGTACTTC.

The genes are TRBV7-2 and TRBJ2-7, with 8 positions matching TRBD1. The CDR3 sequence is 15 residues long. With V trimmed by 5 bases and J by 4 bases, 10 bases remained unmatched. The germline V gene has CDR1 SGHTA and CDR2 FQGNSA. The CDR3 nucleotides are TGTGCCAGCAGCCCCAGGGCAGGGGGCTGGTACGAGCAGTACTTC. Translated: CASSPRAGGWYEQYF.

This clone was recorded at least ten times. J is TRBJ1-5 and V is TRBV19, with D perhaps matching TRBD1 (6 bases). Deletions cut 6 bases from V and 0 bases from J, with 15 bases between. This CDR3 comprises 16 residues. Germline CDR1 is LNHDA and CDR2 is SQIVND (reference sequence). The CDR3 coding sequence is TGTGCCAGTAGAGACAGGTCATCGTATAGCAATCAGCCCCAGCATTTT. Translated, it gives CASRDRSSYSNQPQHF.

The chain employs TRBV5-6 and TRBJ1-4; TRBD1 aligns across 8 bases. Trimming cost V 3 bases and J 4 bases; bases outside gene matches: 11. In germline, CDR1 is SGHDT, CDR2 YYEEEE. The CDR3 is 17 amino acids. DNA for the CDR3: TGTGCCAGCAGCTATAGAGGGGACAGGTGGTTTAATGAAAAACTGTTTTTT. This codes for CASSYRGDRWFNEKLFF.

In its sample, this clone was seen many times. V and J are TRBV29-1 and TRBJ2-3, with D possibly TRBD2 on 7 matching bases. Germline V gene data show CDR1 as SQVTM and CDR2 as ANQGSEA. The V end was cut by 5 bases, the J end by 4 bases, with 10 bases between. The CDR3 has 12 amino acids. The CDR3 is CSVWGGPDTQYF. DNA of the CDR3: TGCAGCGTTTGGGGGGGCCCAGATACGCAGTATTTT.

J is TRBJ1-6 and V is TRBV5-1; no clear D. Germline-derived CDR1 and CDR2 are SGHRS and YFSETQ. The V end lost 0 bases, the J end lost 10 bases, and 11 bases lay between the germline ends. The CDR3 contains 14 residues. The DNA for the CDR3 is TGCGCCAGCAGCTTGGTCGGGGTCGGGTCACCCCTCCACTTT. Protein product: CASSLVGVGSPLHF.

The CDR3 coding sequence is TGTGCCAGCAGCTTAGGGGGGGCGGACAGGCTGAATTCACCCCTCCACTTT. It specifies CASSLGGADRLNSPLHF. The chain recombines TRBV7-2 with TRBJ1-6, with TRBD1 identical over 7 bases. CDR1 is SGHTA, CDR2 FQGNSA, per germline. CDR3 length equals 17 residues. The J segment lost 7 bases and the V segment lost 1 base, leaving 10 bases of the junction unmatched.

The chain is built from TRBV18 and TRBJ1-2; 7 bases are shared with TRBD1. Germline lookup yields CDR1 KGHSH and CDR2 LQKENI. The CDR3 spans 15 residues. The V gene end was trimmed by 6 bases and the J gene end by 4 bases; junction bases not matched to a gene: 11. The CDR3 sequence: CASSPNLGQSYGYTF. The DNA for the CDR3 is TGTGCCAGCTCGCCCAACCTGGGACAGAGCTATGGCTACACCTTC. The full variable domain, with the rest looked up from reference TRBV18 and TRBJ1-2, is NAGVMQNPRHLVRRRGQEARLRCSPMKGHSHVYWYRQLPEEGLKFMVYLQKENIIDESGMPKERFSAEFPKEGPSILRIQQVVRGDSAAYFCASSPNLGQSYGYTFGSGTRLTVV.

The rearrangement joins TRBV7-8 to TRBJ2-3, with unresolved D. The germline gives CDR1 SGHVS, CDR2 FQNEAQ. The CDR3 is 11 amino acids. V lost 8 bases and J 2 bases, leaving 5 bases between the germline ends. CDR3 DNA sequence: TGTGCCAGCGTGAACACAGATACGCAGTATTTT. Its translation: CASVNTDTQYF.

V and J are TRBV5-4 and TRBJ2-3; 10 positions match TRBD2. Germline V gene data show CDR1 as SGHNT and CDR2 as YYREEE (reference sequence). The CDR3 loop spans 17 amino acids. J was trimmed by 2 bases and V by 0 bases; bases with no gene match: 6. The CDR3 DNA reads TGTGCCAGCAGCTTGGGTCTAGCGGGGGTTCCCACAGATACGCAGTATTTT. This sequence encodes CASSLGLAGVPTDTQYF. The entire variable domain, with the rest obtained from reference TRBV5-4 and TRBJ2-3, is as follows: ETGVTQSPTHLIKTRGQQVTLRCSSQSGHNTVSWYQQALGQGPQFIFQYYREEENGRGNFPPRFSGLQFPNYSSELNVNALELDDSALYLCASSLGLAGVPTDTQYFGPGTRLTVL.

The genes are TRBV11-2 and TRBJ2-1, with TRBD2 matching 9 bases. The CDR3 loop spans 16 amino acids. Germline trimming cut 5 bases from V and 0 bases from J; bases unmatched to any gene: 5. Germline V CDR1 and CDR2: SGHAT, FQNNGV. The CDR3 reads CASSPELAGSYNEQFF. In DNA form, the CDR3 reads TGTGCCAGCAGCCCCGAACTAGCGGGCTCCTACAATGAGCAGTTCTTC.

V is TRBV29-1 and J is TRBJ2-5; no clear D gene. CDR3 size: 12 residues. V lost 6 bases to trimming and J lost 0 bases, with 8 bases between them. Germline V lookup: CDR1 SQVTM, CDR2 ANQGSEA. CDR3 nucleotide sequence: TGCAGCGTGGGCGTCTACCAAGAGACCCAGTACTTC. Amino acids: CSVGVYQETQYF.